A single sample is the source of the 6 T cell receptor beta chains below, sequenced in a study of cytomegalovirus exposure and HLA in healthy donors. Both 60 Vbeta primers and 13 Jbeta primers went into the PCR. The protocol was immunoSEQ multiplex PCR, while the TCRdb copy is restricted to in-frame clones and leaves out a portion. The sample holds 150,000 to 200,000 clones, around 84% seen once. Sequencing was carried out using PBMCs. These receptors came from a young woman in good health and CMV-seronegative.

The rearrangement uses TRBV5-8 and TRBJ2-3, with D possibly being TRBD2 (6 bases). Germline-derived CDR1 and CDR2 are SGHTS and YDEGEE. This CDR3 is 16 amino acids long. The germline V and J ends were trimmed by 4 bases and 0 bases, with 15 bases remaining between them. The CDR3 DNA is TGTGCCAGCAGCCGACCTTGGGACTCTAGCACAGATACGCAGTATTTT. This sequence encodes CASSRPWDSSTDTQYF.

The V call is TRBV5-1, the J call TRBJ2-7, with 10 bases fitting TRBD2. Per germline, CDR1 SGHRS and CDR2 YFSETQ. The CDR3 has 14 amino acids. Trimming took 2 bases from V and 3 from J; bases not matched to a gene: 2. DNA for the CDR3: TGCGCCAGCAGCTTTCTAGCGGGGGACTACGAGCAGTACTTC. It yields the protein CASSFLAGDYEQYF. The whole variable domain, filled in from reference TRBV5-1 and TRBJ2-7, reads KAGVTQTPRYLIKTRGQQVTLSCSPISGHRSVSWYQQTPGQGLQFLFEYFSETQRNKGNFPGRFSGRQFSNSRSEMNVSTLELGDSALYLCASSFLAGDYEQYFGPGTRLTVT.

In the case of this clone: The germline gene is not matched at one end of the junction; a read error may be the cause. CDR3 amino acids: CASSLAAASSYNEQFF. DNA of the CDR3: TGTGCTAGCAGCTTAGCCGCGGCTAGCTCCTACAATGAGCAGTTCTTC. The rearrangement joins TRBV7-7 to TRBJ2-1; D unclear. CDR1 is SSHAT, CDR2 FNYEAQ, per germline (reference sequence). The length of the CDR3 is 16 residues.

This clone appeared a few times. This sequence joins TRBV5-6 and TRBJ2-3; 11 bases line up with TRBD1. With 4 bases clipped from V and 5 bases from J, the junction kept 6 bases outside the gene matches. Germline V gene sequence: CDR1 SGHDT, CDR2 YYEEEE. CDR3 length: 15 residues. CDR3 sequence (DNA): TGTGCCAGCAGCCCTGGGACAGGGGGGGGAGATACGCAGTATTTT. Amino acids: CASSPGTGGGDTQYF.

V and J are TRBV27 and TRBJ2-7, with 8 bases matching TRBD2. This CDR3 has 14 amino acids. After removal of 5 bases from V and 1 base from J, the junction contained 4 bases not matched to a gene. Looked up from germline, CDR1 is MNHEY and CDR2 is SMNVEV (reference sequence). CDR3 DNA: TGTGCCAGCAGTCCCGGGGGGGCTTCCTACGAGCAGTACTTC. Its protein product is CASSPGGASYEQYF.

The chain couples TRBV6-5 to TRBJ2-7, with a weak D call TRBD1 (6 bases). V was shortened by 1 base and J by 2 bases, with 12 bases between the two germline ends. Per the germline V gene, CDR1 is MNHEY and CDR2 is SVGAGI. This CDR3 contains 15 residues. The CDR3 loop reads CASSYWQGTAYEQYF. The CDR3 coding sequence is TGTGCCAGCAGTTACTGGCAGGGGACGGCCTACGAGCAGTACTTC.